Many counts were recorded for the clone carrying this TCR beta chain. The antigen is undetermined. The study excluded patients with uncontrolled infection, other autoimmune disease, pregnancy or lactation. Diagnoses were established using clinical symptoms, serum thyroxine and TRAb, thyroid ultrasound and orbital computed tomography. The authors obtained PBMCs from around 11 ml of fresh peripheral blood. The data belong to a study of T cells in Graves' hyperthyroidism and ophthalmopathy. Points from the study as a whole: Most expanded thyroid clonotypes above 0.001 also appeared in blood.

There were TCR beta CDR3 regions amplified from RNA transcripts. TCR CDR3 regions were first amplified by RT-PCR with HTBI primers. TCRdb independently ran MiXCR on the multiplex PCR reads; one entry per CDR3 protein. This table has about 840,000 distinct CDR3 sequences, over 35% appearing once. Sequenced input: blood. The clonotype originates from a man aged 18 to 30 with Graves' hyperthyroidism.

Written as DNA, the CDR3 is TGTGCCAGCAGCGGAACGACAGGGAAAGGCGGCTACACCTTC. Its translation is CASSGTTGKGGYTF. The gene calls are TRBV5-6 and TRBJ1-2, with TRBD1 identical over 7 bases. This CDR3 is built from 14 residues. Germline V gene lookup returns CDR1 SGHDT and CDR2 YYEEEE. V was clipped by 4 bases and J by 8 bases; unmatched bases: 11.